The rows below give T cell receptor beta chains drawn from one sample of a study of T cell responses to AZD1222 COVID-19 vaccine. This table comes from immunoSEQ multiplex PCR, and its TCRdb copy is limited to in-frame clones, with some not included. The table includes over 70,000 clones, 89% detected once. Sequenced material: peripheral blood, taken 28 days after the second AZD1222 dose. Receptors originate from an adult who received the AZD1222 COVID-19 vaccine. Each CDR3 is given with its conserved first and last residue. The order of the fields is J gene, CDR3 length, D gene, V gene, clone size, CDR3 DNA, CDR3 protein. A D gene is named only where the DNA matches it firmly. Clone size appears in some rows only: once, few, many, or a class for an expanded clone.

TRBJ1-2 | 16 | TRBD1 | TRBV9 | . | TGTGCCAGCAGCGTAGAGCGGGACAGGGGAGTATACGGCTACACCTTC | CASSVERDRGVYGYTF
TRBJ1-5 | 16 | . | TRBV23-1 | . | TGCGCCAGCAGTCAGACGAGGACACCTCACAATCAGCCCCAGCATTTT | CASSQTRTPHNQPQHF
TRBJ2-2 | 17 | TRBD2 | TRBV4-1 | . | TGCGCCAGCAGCCCTTTAGGCGGGGGGGTTGGCAGAGGGGAGCTGTTTTTT | CASSPLGGGVGRGELFF
TRBJ2-5 | 13 | . | TRBV24-1 | few | TGTGCCACCAGTGATCCCCTGAGCGCGACCCAGTACTTC | CATSDPLSATQYF
TRBJ2-3 | 15 | . | TRBV6-5 | . | TGTGCCAGCAGTTACTCGGGGGGCAGGACAGATACGCAGTATTTT | CASSYSGGRTDTQYF
TRBJ1-4 | 13 | . | TRBV19 | few | TGTGCCAGTAGTGTTAACAGGGCTGAAAAACTGTTTTTT | CASSVNRAEKLFF
TRBJ2-3 | 16 | . | TRBV4-1 | . | TGCGCCAGCAGCCCCTTCCCTGGCCAAATCTTAGATACGCAGTATTTT | CASSPFPGQILDTQYF
TRBJ1-5 | 13 | . | TRBV5-4 | . | TGTGCCAGCAGCTTGGGGGAAAGTCAGCCCCAGCATTTT | CASSLGESQPQHF
TRBJ1-6 | 16 | . | TRBV7-2 | . | TGTGCCAGCAGCAACGACCGCTTCTCCTATAATTCACCCCTCCACTTT | CASSNDRFSYNSPLHF
TRBJ1-1 | 13 | . | TRBV10-3 | . | TGTGCCATCAGTGAGCAGGGGCGCACTGAAGCTTTCTTT | CAISEQGRTEAFF
TRBJ2-3 | 17 | TRBD2 | TRBV7-8 | . | TGTGCCAGCAGCCCCCAGGCCAGCGGGGGACCCGGAGATACGCAGTATTTT | CASSPQASGGPGDTQYF
TRBJ2-1 | 13 | TRBD1 | TRBV2 | . | TGTGCCAGCAGTGCCGACAGGGACAATGAGCAGTTCTTC | CASSADRDNEQFF
TRBJ1-3 | 13 | . | TRBV2 | . | TGTGCCAGCAGTCCTTACTCTGGAAACACCATATATTTT | CASSPYSGNTIYF
TRBJ2-5 | 15 | TRBD2 | TRBV9 | . | TGTGCCAGCAGCGTGGCTAGCGGTCCCCAAGAGACCCAGTACTTC | CASSVASGPQETQYF
TRBJ1-4 | 12 | . | TRBV19 | . | TGTGCCAGTTCCGCTGAGGTTGAAAAACTGTTTTTT | CASSAEVEKLFF
TRBJ1-2 | 16 | . | TRBV7-2 | . | TGTGCCAGCAGCTTAAATCGACCCCGGGAAAACTATGGCTACACCTTC | CASSLNRPRENYGYTF
TRBJ2-6 | 15 | . | TRBV7-2 | . | TGTGCCAGCAGCTTAGGGGGCTCTGGGGCCAACGTCCTGACTTTC | CASSLGGSGANVLTF
TRBJ2-1 | 12 | . | TRBV11-3 | . | TGTGCCAGCAGCTCCGACGCGGGGGAGCAGTTCTTC | CASSSDAGEQFF
TRBJ2-4 | 14 | . | TRBV3-1/TRBV3-2 | . | TGTGCCAGCAGCCAGGCCGGGACCTCCAACATTCAGTACTTC | CASSQAGTSNIQYF
TRBJ2-5 | 15 | TRBD2 | TRBV9 | . | TGTGCCAGCAGCACCACGGGACTAGCCGCCGAGACCCAGTACTTC | CASSTTGLAAETQYF
TRBJ1-1 | 16 | . | TRBV7-8 | . | TGTGCCAGCAGCTTAGCAGAGACAGTTTTTAACACTGAAGCTTTCTTT | CASSLAETVFNTEAFF
TRBJ1-6 | 10 | . | TRBV6-5 | . | TGTGCTTCGGGAGATTCACCCCTCCACTTT | CASGDSPLHF
TRBJ2-5 | 12 | . | TRBV6-2/TRBV6-3 | . | TGTGCCAGCAGTCCCCCCTGGGAGACCCAGTACTTC | CASSPPWETQYF
TRBJ2-7 | 16 | . | TRBV4-1 | . | TGCGCCAGCAGCCAAGTAGTCTCGGGGGCCGCCTACGAGCAGTACTTC | CASSQVVSGAAYEQYF
TRBJ2-7 | 15 | . | TRBV4-3 | . | TGCGCCAGCAGCCACGACCGACAGTCAGGGTACGAGCAGTACTTC | CASSHDRQSGYEQYF
TRBJ1-2 | 15 | TRBD1 | TRBV7-8 | . | TGTGCCAGCAGCGCATCGACAGGGGGCGCCTATGGCTACACCTTC | CASSASTGGAYGYTF
TRBJ2-1 | 17 | . | TRBV27 | . | TGTGCCAGCAGTTTCCGCAGGGGAAGGCACAGTTACAATGAGCAGTTCTTC | CASSFRRGRHSYNEQFF
TRBJ1-1 | 14 | . | TRBV7-2 | . | TGTGCCAGCAGGGTGACAGCGGCCGCTGGTGAAGCTTTCTTT | CASRVTAAAGEAFF
TRBJ2-4 | 14 | . | TRBV7-2 | . | TGTGCCAGCAGCTTAGTAACAGCCAAAAACATTCAGTACTTC | CASSLVTAKNIQYF
TRBJ1-2 | 13 | . | TRBV11-1 | . | TGTGCCAGCAGCTTAGACGGGGGCTATGGCTACACCTTC | CASSLDGGYGYTF
TRBJ2-5 | 14 | . | TRBV5-4 | . | TGTGCCAGCAGCGAGATGACTTTCCAAGAGACCCAGTACTTC | CASSEMTFQETQYF
TRBJ1-5 | 16 | TRBD1 | TRBV28 | . | TGTGCCAGCAGTTTTGGGGGACAGGGACGCAATCAGCCCCAGCATTTT | CASSFGGQGRNQPQHF
TRBJ2-5 | 16 | . | TRBV5-5 | . | TGTGCCAGCAGCCAACGACAGATCATGTACCAAGAGACCCAGTACTTC | CASSQRQIMYQETQYF
TRBJ2-1 | 13 | TRBD2 | TRBV19 | . | TGTGCCAGTAGGCTGGGGGGGGGTAATGAGCAGTTCTTC | CASRLGGGNEQFF
TRBJ2-3 | 10 | TRBD1 | TRBV12-3/TRBV12-4 | . | TGTGCCAGCGGGGACAGCTATACGTATTTT | CASGDSYTYF
TRBJ1-2 | 13 | . | TRBV4-1 | . | TGCGCCAGCAGCCAACCCCTGGACTATGGCTACACCTTC | CASSQPLDYGYTF
TRBJ2-5 | 17 | . | TRBV7-6 | . | TGTGCCAGCAGCTTCGGGATTACGCTTCCCACGGGAGAGACCCAGTACTTC | CASSFGITLPTGETQYF
TRBJ2-5 | 13 | TRBD2 | TRBV5-1 | . | TGCGCCACCAGCGGGGGCGGGTCGGAGACCCAGTACTTC | CATSGGGSETQYF
TRBJ1-2 | 15 | . | TRBV9 | once | TGTGCCAGCAGCGTAGGCGGAGCCTCTGGTTATGGCTACACCTTC | CASSVGGASGYGYTF
TRBJ1-1 | 15 | . | TRBV30 | . | TGTGCCTGGAGTGACCCAAGAAGGGGGAGCACTGAAGCTTTCTTT | CAWSDPRRGSTEAFF
TRBJ2-3 | 14 | . | TRBV9 | . | TGTGCCAGCAGCGTACAGGGGTCAGGTCGTACGCAGTATTTT | CASSVQGSGRTQYF
TRBJ2-5 | 14 | . | TRBV5-8 | . | TGTGCCAGCAGCTTTCGATCGGGGTTCGAGACCCAGTACTTC | CASSFRSGFETQYF
TRBJ2-7 | 17 | TRBD1 | TRBV4-2 | . | TGTGCCAGCAGCCAAATTTCCGGGACAGAGTTTACCTACGAGCAGTACTTC | CASSQISGTEFTYEQYF
TRBJ2-1 | 18 | . | TRBV7-9 | . | TGTGCCAGCAGCCCGGGGGTGCGCAGGGTGACGGGGTACAATGAGCAGTTCTTC | CASSPGVRRVTGYNEQFF